The 21 T cell receptor beta chains listed next were all sequenced from one sample in a study of blood T cell repertoires in COVID-19. Generated by immunoSEQ multiplex PCR, the TCRdb table keeps only in-frame clones and is missing some. The sample holds about 140,000 clones, roughly 81% seen once. Sample: PBMCs or T cells enriched from blood (not recorded which). Receptors originate from a woman aged 45-65 years with acute COVID-19.

The V call is TRBV5-5, the J call TRBJ2-3, with unresolved D. Germline V gene data show CDR1 as SGHKS and CDR2 as YYEKEE (reference sequence). V lost 0 bases, J lost 6 bases, and 14 bases lay in between. CDR3 length: 15 amino acids. This CDR3 is CASSLGALSSDTQYF. CDR3 nucleotide sequence: TGTGCCAGCAGCTTGGGCGCCCTTTCGTCGGATACGCAGTATTTT.

In its sample, this clone was seen once. The chain couples TRBV30 to TRBJ1-3; D uncertain. V dropped 0 bases and J dropped 0 bases, with 9 bases sitting between them. Germline V gene sequence: CDR1 GTSNPN, CDR2 SVGIG (reference sequence). The CDR3 has 15 amino acids. The CDR3 spells CAWSVQMSSGNTIYF. The CDR3 DNA reads TGTGCCTGGAGTGTACAGATGAGCTCTGGAAACACCATATATTTT. Combining the CDR3 with reference TRBV30 and TRBJ1-3 gives the whole variable domain SQTIHQWPATLVQPVGSPLSLECTVEGTSNPNLYWYRQAAGRGLQLLFYSVGIGQISSEVPQNLSASRPQDRQFILSSKKLLLSDSGFYLCAWSVQMSSGNTIYFGEGSWLTVV.

The chain links TRBV7-2 to TRBJ2-7; TRBD1 aligns across 7 bases. Germline V lookup: CDR1 SGHTA, CDR2 FQGNSA. The CDR3 spans 16 residues. V lost 1 base, J lost 4 bases, and 10 bases stayed unmatched. CDR3 DNA: TGTGCCAGCAGCTTAGATAGTGGGACAGCCCTTTACGAGCAGTACTTC. Translation: CASSLDSGTALYEQYF.

This clone appeared a single time. This chain uses TRBV19 with TRBJ1-1; the D is unclear. The V gene lost 4 bases and the J gene lost 0 bases, with 3 bases spanning the gap. The CDR3 is made up of 12 amino acids. CDR1 and CDR2 (germline): LNHDA, SQIVND (reference sequence). CDR3 bases: TGTGCCAGTAGTAATATGAACACTGAAGCTTTCTTT. It translates to CASSNMNTEAFF.

This chain connects TRBV9 to TRBJ2-7; 7 nucleotides line up with TRBD2. Per the germline V gene, CDR1 is SGDLS and CDR2 is YYNGEE. With 0 bases clipped from V and 6 bases from J, the junction kept 3 bases outside the gene matches. The CDR3 sequence is 13 residues long. In DNA form, the CDR3 reads TGTGCCAGCAGCGTAGTCGAGCGGGGCGAGCAGTACTTC. Translating gives CASSVVERGEQYF.

The rearrangement uses TRBV18 and TRBJ1-3; 12 bases line up with TRBD1. In germline, CDR1 is KGHSH, CDR2 LQKENI. The CDR3 length is 18 residues. Germline trimming cut 2 bases from V and 2 bases from J; bases unmatched to any gene: 7. This CDR3 is CASSPTGTGGVPGNTIYF. CDR3 sequence (DNA): TGTGCCAGCTCACCAACCGGGACAGGGGGCGTCCCTGGAAACACCATATATTTT. Looking up the rest from reference TRBV18 and TRBJ1-3 gives the full variable domain: NAGVMQNPRHLVRRRGQEARLRCSPMKGHSHVYWYRQLPEEGLKFMVYLQKENIIDESGMPKERFSAEFPKEGPSILRIQQVVRGDSAAYFCASSPTGTGGVPGNTIYFGEGSWLTVV.

This chain connects TRBV7-8 to TRBJ2-7; 9 bases are a match to TRBD1. From germline, CDR1 is SGHVS and CDR2 FQNEAQ. CDR3 length equals 15 residues. With V trimmed by 1 base and J by 3 bases, 4 bases remained unmatched. CDR3 DNA sequence: TGTGCCAGCAGCTTAGAGAGGGACAGGGACTACGAGCAGTACTTC. As protein: CASSLERDRDYEQYF.

This clone occurred many times. The V call is TRBV27, the J call TRBJ1-1, with D unresolved. Per germline, CDR1 MNHEY and CDR2 SMNVEV (reference sequence). The CDR3 runs to 13 residues. Trimming left V 2 bases short and J 1 base short, with 5 bases between. The CDR3 nucleotides are TGTGCCAGCAGTTTAGCGGCGAACACTGAAGCTTTCTTT. It is translated as CASSLAANTEAFF.

The chain employs TRBV5-6 and TRBJ1-5; 11 bases map to TRBD1. The CDR3 loop spans 16 amino acids. V shed 0 bases, J shed 9 bases, and the junction held 8 bases outside the gene matches. Per germline, CDR1 SGHDT and CDR2 YYEEEE. The CDR3 sequence is CASSLGSDRGRRPQHF. CDR3 nucleotides: TGTGCCAGCAGCTTGGGGTCGGACAGGGGGCGCCGGCCCCAGCATTTT. Together with reference TRBV5-6 and TRBJ1-5, the CDR3 gives the full variable domain: DAGVTQSPTHLIKTRGQQVTLRCSPKSGHDTVSWYQQALGQGPQFIFQYYEEEERQRGNFPDRFSGHQFPNYSSELNVNALLLGDSALYLCASSLGSDRGRRPQHFGDGTRLSIL.

This clone was observed a single time. The gene calls are TRBV9 and TRBJ2-1; tentative D call: TRBD2 (6 bases). The CDR3 totals 14 residues. The germline V gene encodes CDR1 SGDLS and CDR2 YYNGEE. Trimming pared 6 bases from V and 7 bases from J, leaving 17 bases between. This CDR3 reads CASMSSGGVNEQFF. The CDR3 DNA reads as TGTGCCAGCATGTCGAGCGGAGGGGTGAATGAGCAGTTCTTC. Using reference TRBV9 and TRBJ2-1 for the parts outside the CDR3, the full variable domain is DSGVTQTPKHLITATGQRVTLRCSPRSGDLSVYWYQQSLDQGLQFLIQYYNGEERAKGNILERFSAQQFPDLHSELNLSSLELGDSALYFCASMSSGGVNEQFFGPGTRLTVL.

The J gene is TRBJ2-1, the V gene TRBV29-1, with TRBD2 matching over 10 bases. Trimming cost V 6 bases and J 6 bases; bases outside gene matches: 2. From germline, CDR1 is SQVTM and CDR2 ANQGSEA. The CDR3 is 12 residues long. The chain's CDR3 is CSVASGSNEQFF. The CDR3 DNA is TGCAGCGTAGCTAGCGGGAGCAATGAGCAGTTCTTC.

The chain links TRBV7-9 to TRBJ2-1; TRBD2 aligns across 8 bases. The CDR3 spans 16 residues. J gave up 3 bases and V 6 bases, and 10 bases lay outside the gene matches. Germline values: CDR1 SEHNR, CDR2 FQNEAQ (reference sequence). The chain's CDR3 is CASSGGLAGLYNEQFF. CDR3 DNA: TGTGCCAGCAGTGGCGGGCTAGCGGGCCTCTACAATGAGCAGTTCTTC.

A single count supports this clone. The chain has TRBV6-5 and TRBJ1-1, with D perhaps matching TRBD1 (6 bases). With 5 bases removed from V and 3 bases from J, the gap between germline ends came to 16 bases. CDR3 size: 15 residues. Germline V lookup: CDR1 MNHEY, CDR2 SVGAGI. CDR3 residues: CASSREGDIDTEAFF. The CDR3, as DNA: TGTGCCAGCAGTAGAGAAGGGGACATAGACACTGAAGCTTTCTTT.

This chain joins TRBV7-2 and TRBJ2-1; 9 nucleotides agree with TRBD2. The CDR3 length is 14 residues. J was trimmed by 13 bases and V by 5 bases; bases with no gene match: 12. Looked up from germline, CDR1 is SGHTA and CDR2 is FQGNSA. The CDR3 loop reads CASSPGPSGASQFF. CDR3 nucleotides: TGTGCCAGCAGCCCCGGGCCTAGCGGGGCCTCACAGTTCTTC.

The rearrangement links TRBV7-9 to TRBJ1-3, with D hard to call. V lost 5 bases and J lost 4, with 12 bases in between. Germline CDR1 is SEHNR and CDR2 is FQNEAQ (reference sequence). The CDR3 is 14 amino acids. In DNA, the CDR3 is TGTGCCAGCAGCCGTGACACAGACGGAAACACCATATATTTT. Amino acid sequence: CASSRDTDGNTIYF.

This clone was found a few times. This rearrangement joins TRBV6-2 or TRBV6-3 to TRBJ2-1; D perhaps matches TRBD2 (7 bases). The CDR3 has 16 residues. V lost 2 bases to trimming and J lost 6 bases, with 17 bases between them. From germline, CDR1 is MNHEY and CDR2 SVGEGT. CDR3 DNA: TGTGCCAGCAGTTACGAGGGGGGCGGGAGCCCCAATGAGCAGTTCTTC. This encodes CASSYEGGGSPNEQFF.

This rearrangement joins TRBV21-1 to TRBJ2-7; the D call in the table, TRBD1, was not verified against the DNA. TRBV21-1 is a pseudogene segment. The CDR3 runs 15 residues. The CDR3 sequence: CASTLGQGRSYEQYF. For the CDR3, the DNA is TGTGCCAGCACCCTGGGACAGGGTCGTTCCTACGAGCAGTACTTC.

This sequence joins TRBV28 and TRBJ1-4; D gene uncertain. CDR1 MDHEN and CDR2 SYDVKM come from the germline V gene. V was shortened by 6 bases and J by 4 bases, with 18 bases between the two germline ends. There are 16 residues in the CDR3. The CDR3 here is CASRSSSAVLNEKLFF. The CDR3, as DNA: TGTGCCAGCAGGTCCTCCTCAGCGGTACTTAATGAAAAACTGTTTTTT. The full variable domain, in which reference TRBV28 and TRBJ1-4 provide the parts outside the CDR3, is DVKVTQSSRYLVKRTGEKVFLECVQDMDHENMFWYRQDPGLGLRLIYFSYDVKMKEKGDIPEGYSVSREKKERFSLILESASTNQTSMYLCASRSSSAVLNEKLFFGSGTQLSVL.

This chain uses TRBV19 with TRBJ2-1; 11 bases fit TRBD2. In germline, CDR1 is LNHDA, CDR2 SQIVND (reference sequence). V shed 6 bases, J shed 0 bases, and the junction held 4 bases outside the gene matches. This CDR3 spans 16 amino acids. The DNA for the CDR3 is TGTGCCAGTAGGGGAACTAGCGGGAGCTCCTACAATGAGCAGTTCTTC. Amino acid sequence: CASRGTSGSSYNEQFF.

This clone appeared once. The genes are TRBV25-1 and TRBJ1-3; possibly TRBD1 for D (5 bases). The germline CDR1 and CDR2 sequences are MGHDK and SYGVNS. The CDR3 length is 13 residues. Trimming pared 5 bases from V and 2 bases from J, leaving 7 bases between. This chain's CDR3 is CASSLGAGNTIYF. DNA of the CDR3: TGTGCCAGCAGTTTAGGGGCTGGAAACACCATATATTTT.

This sequence joins TRBV4-2 and TRBJ2-2; 8 nucleotides line up with TRBD1. V trimming: 0 bases; J trimming: 4 bases; junction bases outside the gene matches: 4. Germline V CDR1 and CDR2: LGHNA, YNFKEQ. The CDR3 sequence is 16 residues long. The CDR3 nucleotides are TGTGCCAGCAGCCAAGAGACGACAGGGGTCACCGGGGAGCTGTTTTTT. This encodes CASSQETTGVTGELFF.